Listed below are T cell receptor beta chains from one sample, sequenced in a study of blood T cell repertoires in COVID-19. Method: immunoSEQ multiplex PCR; TCRdb's copy keeps in-frame clones and lacks some. Here the sample spans a few hundred thousand clones, more than 75% being singletons. Material: PBMCs or T cells enriched from blood (not recorded which). The receptor set was obtained from a woman between 50 and 59 years old who had recovered from COVID-19. Each CDR3 is given with its conserved first and last residue. The order of the fields is J gene, V gene, CDR3 protein.

>TRBJ1-1|TRBV7-9
CASSTGTGGTEAFF
>TRBJ2-5|TRBV27
CASSPQGETQYF
>TRBJ1-1|TRBV27
CASSPRRGANTEAFF
>TRBJ2-2|TRBV28
CASSLPVNTGELFF
>TRBJ1-2|TRBV27
CASSSTGVDGYTF
>TRBJ1-3|TRBV9
CASSSYLGNTIYF
>TRBJ2-2|TRBV2
CASTNSLLVGTGELFF
>TRBJ2-1|TRBV5-6
CASSPGTSGRSNEQFF
>TRBJ2-3|TRBV19
CASSKTSGGFTDTQYF
>TRBJ1-1|TRBV27
CASSWQGNTEAFF
>TRBJ2-3|TRBV5-1
CASSLEGGADTQYF
>TRBJ2-1|TRBV6-4
CASSDQGTSLNEQFF
>TRBJ2-2|TRBV18
CASSPPGQGDTGELFF
>TRBJ2-2|TRBV25-1
CASSGLTSGTGTGELFF
>TRBJ2-7|TRBV30
CAWRPLAGGSYEQYF
>TRBJ1-1|TRBV12-3/TRBV12-4
CASSLGGNTEAFF
>TRBJ2-7|TRBV6-2/TRBV6-3
CASSYQASSYEQYF
>TRBJ1-2|TRBV30
CACFRDFWNYGYTF
>TRBJ2-7|TRBV2
CASIIITGTVVHEQYF
>TRBJ2-1|TRBV11-3
CASSLSSGGQQFF
>TRBJ2-4|TRBV24-1
CATSDLTTGAQYF
>TRBJ1-2|TRBV7-9
CASSLRAPNYGYTF
>TRBJ2-3|TRBV18
CASSRGQGGADTQYF
>TRBJ2-5|TRBV5-6
CASSFEETQYF
>TRBJ2-5|TRBV27
CASSGTYRGQETQYF